This TCR beta chain was profiled in a study of technical replicates of blood from four donors (dated by TCRdb to the late 2010s). This clone came up once. This clone's antigen is unknown. Base qualities are not recorded, but no much larger clone differs from it by a single base. V loses 5 bases at its end and J loses 0 bases; junction bases beyond the gene matches: 6. From the cysteine up to the phenylalanine, the CDR3 has a length of 15 residues. Only CDR3 DNA remains: 45 bases, in frame from the first base. The germline V gene provides CDR1 SGHTA and CDR2 FQGNSA. Libraries came from the immunoSEQ multiplex PCR assay. TCRdb took this table from immuneACCESS and kept in-frame rearrangements with V and J called. Such tables lack part of the clones; where checked against another copy, unresolved V genes explain under half of the gap, and the rest is unexplained. The sample includes about 14,000 clones, with 70% to 90% observed a single time. About 12% of the sample lies in the top ten.

The specimen was PBMCs. Recombination connected TRBV7-2 to TRBJ2-7; 8 junctional bases match TRBD2. The clonotype was recovered from a human donor in good health. In nucleotides, the sequence is TGTGCCAGCAGCGTCCTAGCGGGTAGCTCCTACGAGCAGTACTTC. Its protein product is CASSVLAGSSYEQYF.